This T cell receptor (beta chain) was sequenced in a study of molecular identifiers for immune sequencing clone quantification. General study results and limits: Clones carrying above 20 RNA copies accounted for over 98% of effector molecules, under 1% in naive cells.

As previously described, bulk TCR libraries were made using listed TCR primers. TCRdb ran MiXCR on the PCR reads and lists one entry per CDR3 protein. Among about 320,000 distinct CDR3 sequences listed, about 20% were seen once. This CDR3 is built from 12 residues. V lost 3 bases to trimming and J lost 6 bases, with 8 bases between them. Sorted naive CD8 T cells, roughly 19,000 to 1,100,000, were sequenced from 10%, 30% or 50% RNA. About this clonotype: Its matching antigen is unknown.

Specimen: naive CD8+ T cells from blood, with Jurkat cell RNA spiked in. Indicated subset: FACS-sorted CD8+CD4-CCR7+CD45RA+ naive T cells. J is TRBJ1-1 and V is TRBV12-3 or TRBV12-4; D is unclear. The clonotype originates from a human donor in good health. Some libraries in this study had Jurkat cell RNA spiked in. Written as DNA, the CDR3 is TGTGCCAGCAGTTTTGGGCCTCCTGAAGCTTTCTTT. This encodes CASSFGPPEAFF.